The 32 T cell receptor beta chains reported below all come from one sample, sequenced in a study of T-cell reconstitution after alpha-beta-depleted transplantation in children. It was with unique molecular identifiers that the TCRbeta library was prepared. TCRdb passed the PCR reads through MiXCR, listing each CDR3 protein once. The table includes a few hundred thousand distinct CDR3 sequences, 10% detected once. Source: PBMCs, taken before TCRalphabeta/CD19-depleted stem cell transplant. These receptors came from a boy younger than two with acute myeloid leukemia, due to receive a stem cell transplant.

There are many counts of this clonotype. J is TRBJ2-3 and V is TRBV10-3, with 11 bases that match TRBD2. V shed 8 bases and J 1 base; nucleotides not matched to a gene: 11. CDR1 and CDR2 (germline): ENHRY, SYGVKD. This CDR3 has 17 amino acids. Written as DNA, the CDR3 is TGTGCCATCGGGCCCCAGTATAGCGGGGGGGGCACAGATACGCAGTATTTT. The encoded protein is CAIGPQYSGGGTDTQYF.

This clonotype was counted at least ten times. As DNA, the CDR3 is TGTGCCAGCAGCCAAGATGAATTGGATGAGCAGTTCTTC. This sequence encodes CASSQDELDEQFF. The chain joins TRBV3-1 to TRBJ2-1; D gene unclear. V shed 0 bases and J shed 8 bases, with 8 bases lying between them. Germline V lookup: CDR1 LGHDT, CDR2 YNNKEL (reference sequence). This CDR3 comprises 13 residues.

This clonotype was recorded many times. The genes are TRBV4-3 and TRBJ1-2; the match to TRBD1 covers 7 bases. CDR1 is LGHNA, CDR2 YSLEER, per germline. This CDR3 is 15 amino acids long. The V segment lost 0 bases and the J segment 2 bases; nucleotides outside the gene matches: 3. CDR3 region: CASSQETGINYGYTF. As DNA, the CDR3 is TGCGCCAGCAGCCAAGAGACAGGGATAAACTATGGCTACACCTTC.

This clonotype was detected only a few times. Given a much more abundant clone one base away, this may be a read error. The rearrangement joins TRBV29-1 to TRBJ1-2; TRBD1 aligns across 7 bases. Germline CDR1 is SQVTM and CDR2 is ANQGSEA. The CDR3 contains 12 residues. For the CDR3, the DNA is TGCAGCGTTGGACAGGGATTCTATGGCTGCACCTTC. Translated, it gives CSVGQGFYGCTF.

This clonotype has at least ten counts. The CDR3 DNA reads TGTGCCAGCAGCCAGGGACAATACACAGATACGCAGTATTTT. This codes for CASSQGQYTDTQYF. This sequence joins TRBV7-3 and TRBJ2-3, with D perhaps matching TRBD1 (6 bases). The CDR3 sequence is 14 residues long. Germline CDR1 is SGHTA and CDR2 is FQGTGA. V dropped 5 bases and J dropped 2 bases, with 11 bases sitting between them.

This clonotype was observed at least ten times. The V call is TRBV28, the J call TRBJ2-2; D may be TRBD1 (5 bases). The CDR3 spans 14 residues. With 5 bases removed from V and 5 bases from J, the gap between germline ends came to 12 bases. Germline CDR1 and CDR2: MDHEN and SYDVKM. The CDR3 region is CASSLPPGTGELFF. The CDR3 DNA follows: TGTGCCAGCAGTCTACCCCCAGGGACCGGGGAGCTGTTTTTT.

This clonotype was observed many times. The V and J genes are TRBV5-1 and TRBJ2-5; 7 bases map to TRBD1. The CDR3 is made up of 15 amino acids. V lost 0 bases, J lost 2 bases, and 4 bases stayed unmatched. Germline V CDR1 and CDR2: SGHRS, YFSETQ. The chain's CDR3 is CASSLAKGAQETQYF. The CDR3, as DNA: TGCGCCAGCAGCTTGGCCAAGGGGGCTCAAGAGACCCAGTACTTC.

The chain carries TRBV20-1 and TRBJ2-7; 8 nucleotides agree with TRBD2. This CDR3 has 15 residues. The V gene end was trimmed by 5 bases and the J gene end by 0 bases; junction bases not matched to a gene: 9. In germline, CDR1 is DFQATT, CDR2 SNEGSKA (reference sequence). CDR3 loop: CSALSTGTSSYEQYF. The CDR3 DNA follows: TGCAGTGCTCTATCAACCGGGACTAGCTCCTACGAGCAGTACTTC.

This clonotype was detected many times. The chain combines TRBV7-3 with TRBJ2-6; D gene ambiguous. Germline CDR1 and CDR2: SGHTA and FQGTGA. V was shortened by 5 bases and J by 0 bases, with 11 bases between the two germline ends. The CDR3 is 16 residues long. The CDR3 loop is CASSPRTNSGANVLTF. CDR3 DNA sequence: TGTGCCAGCAGCCCTCGTACCAACTCTGGGGCCAACGTCCTGACTTTC.

This clonotype was counted at least ten times. This CDR3 reads CASSPESPGELFF. The CDR3 DNA follows: TGCGCCAGCAGCCCGGAGTCCCCCGGGGAGCTGTTTTTT. The V gene is TRBV5-1, the J gene TRBJ2-2, with D hard to call. The CDR3 is made up of 13 amino acids. Germline V gene sequence: CDR1 SGHRS, CDR2 YFSETQ. V was trimmed by 4 bases and J by 6 bases, leaving 10 bases between them.

This clonotype has a count of ten or more. The chain couples TRBV5-1 to TRBJ2-3; D gene unclear. Trimming cost V 0 bases and J 1 base, with 12 bases left between them. The germline gives CDR1 SGHRS, CDR2 YFSETQ. The CDR3 is 16 amino acids. CDR3 residues: CASSLDADPRTDTQYF. The CDR3 DNA sequence: TGCGCCAGCAGCTTGGATGCGGACCCCCGCACAGATACGCAGTATTTT.

In its sample, this clonotype was seen many times. The genes are TRBV5-1 and TRBJ2-2, with 11 bases matching TRBD2. Germline V gene lookup returns CDR1 SGHRS and CDR2 YFSETQ. The CDR3 covers 18 residues. The V and J ends lost 2 bases and 0 bases, in that order; junction bases with no gene match: 6. The chain's CDR3 is CASSFWLAGGTNTGELFF. CDR3 sequence (DNA): TGCGCCAGCAGCTTTTGGCTAGCGGGGGGAACGAACACCGGGGAGCTGTTTTTT.

In this sample, this clonotype turned up many times. V and J are TRBV6-2 or TRBV6-3 and TRBJ2-1, with 11 positions matching TRBD2. V was pared by 8 bases and J by 9 bases, with 6 bases of the junction left unmatched. The CDR3 extends over 13 amino acids. Germline CDR1 is MNHEY and CDR2 is SVGEGT. This CDR3 is CASLTSGAGEQFF. For the CDR3, the DNA is TGTGCCAGCTTGACTAGCGGGGCTGGTGAGCAGTTCTTC.

This clonotype was found many times. This chain uses TRBV12-3 or TRBV12-4 with TRBJ1-1; D unresolved. V was pared by 5 bases and J by 1 base, with 11 bases between. The CDR3 sequence is 14 residues long. CDR3 in amino acids: CASSRWAANTEAFF. In DNA, the CDR3 is TGTGCCAGCAGTCGCTGGGCTGCGAACACTGAAGCTTTCTTT.

The gene calls are TRBV7-6 and TRBJ2-3, with 8 bases fitting TRBD1. The V gene's germline CDR1 is SGHVS and CDR2 FNYEAQ. V shed 5 bases and J 5 bases; nucleotides not matched to a gene: 9. This CDR3 region has 15 residues. The DNA of the CDR3 is TGTGCCAGCAGCGCACGACAGGGGCGCGGAGATACGCAGTATTTT. Protein product: CASSARQGRGDTQYF.

This chain joins TRBV7-2 and TRBJ2-7; possible D gene TRBD1, 5 bases. The CDR3 covers 14 residues. V lost 1 base and J 2 bases, leaving 9 bases between the germline ends. CDR1 is SGHTA and CDR2 is FQGNSA in the germline V gene. DNA of the CDR3: TGTGCCAGCAGCTTAGGGACAAACACCTACGAGCAGTACTTC. It encodes CASSLGTNTYEQYF.

The rearrangement joins TRBV10-2 to TRBJ2-1; D may be TRBD2 (5 bases). V shed 5 bases and J shed 8 bases, with 16 bases lying between them. The V gene's germline CDR1 is WSHSY and CDR2 SAAADI. The length of the CDR3 is 14 residues. CDR3 residues: CASSYATTGDEQFF. CDR3 DNA sequence: TGCGCCAGCAGTTACGCGACCACCGGGGATGAGCAGTTCTTC.

This clonotype appeared many times. The genes are TRBV2 and TRBJ2-4, with D uncertain. Germline loops: CDR1 SNHLY, CDR2 FYNNEI. V lost 6 bases and J lost 1, with 13 bases in between. The CDR3 is 15 residues long. CDR3 DNA sequence: TGTGCCAGCAGGGCTTCACTTGCGGCCAAAAACATTCAGTACTTC. This encodes CASRASLAAKNIQYF.

This clonotype has at least ten counts. The chain is built from TRBV11-3 and TRBJ1-2, with D hard to call. CDR3 length: 14 amino acids. The V end lost 3 bases, the J end lost 2 bases, and 10 bases lay between the germline ends. Germline CDR1 is SGHNT and CDR2 is YENEEA. The CDR3 here is CASSFLASNYGYTF. In DNA, the CDR3 is TGTGCCAGCAGCTTTCTGGCGTCGAACTATGGCTACACCTTC.

The V and J genes are TRBV28 and TRBJ2-7; the D is unclear. Germline V gene sequence: CDR1 MDHEN, CDR2 SYDVKM. V lost 1 base and J lost 3, with 7 bases in between. The CDR3 extends over 13 amino acids. The CDR3 protein is CASSLYTDYEQYF. CDR3 coding DNA: TGTGCCAGCAGTTTATATACGGACTACGAGCAGTACTTC.

At least ten counts were recorded for this clonotype. This rearrangement joins TRBV28 to TRBJ2-5, with 7 nucleotides matching TRBD2. J gave up 2 bases and V 4 bases, and 10 bases lay outside the gene matches. Per the germline V gene, CDR1 is MDHEN and CDR2 is SYDVKM. The CDR3 runs 16 residues. The CDR3 DNA is TGTGCCAGCAGTTCAAGCGGGACCCTGGGGCAAGAGACCCAGTACTTC. Encoded protein: CASSSSGTLGQETQYF.

J is TRBJ2-5 and V is TRBV21-1; TRBD1, the D gene given by the table, was not confirmed from the DNA. TRBV21-1 is given as a pseudogene. This CDR3 is built from 14 residues. CDR3 amino acids: CASSKPQGRKTQYF. CDR3 nucleotides: TGTGCCAGCAGCAAACCACAGGGGAGGAAGACCCAGTACTTC.

This clonotype was observed many times. J is TRBJ1-1 and V is TRBV5-1, with 7 positions matching TRBD1. This CDR3 region has 16 residues. The trim removed 0 bases at V and 4 bases at J, leaving 9 bases unmatched. The germline V gene has CDR1 SGHRS and CDR2 YFSETQ. For the CDR3, the DNA is TGCGCCAGCAGCTTGGAGCCCAGGGGGGTCTTCACTGAAGCTTTCTTT. Its translation is CASSLEPRGVFTEAFF.

This clonotype was recorded many times. CDR3: CASSLEASGRGKTQYF. The CDR3 DNA reads TGTGCCAGCAGCTTAGAGGCTAGCGGGAGAGGAAAGACCCAGTACTTC. V gene TRBV7-2 combines with J gene TRBJ2-5; 10 bases agree with TRBD2. V gave up 1 base and J gave up 6 bases; unmatched junction bases: 8. CDR3 length equals 16 residues. Germline V gene lookup returns CDR1 SGHTA and CDR2 FQGNSA.

This clonotype was counted at least ten times. The V call is TRBV15, the J call TRBJ2-5, with a tentative D call TRBD1 (6 bases). The CDR3 extends over 15 amino acids. In germline, CDR1 is LNHNV, CDR2 YYDKDF (reference sequence). Trimming left V 2 bases short and J 4 bases short, with 14 bases between. In nucleotides, the CDR3 is TGTGCCACCAGCAGAAGTCAGGGGTGGGGAGAGACCCAGTACTTC. Its protein product is CATSRSQGWGETQYF.

This clonotype was counted between two and nine times. The chain carries TRBV28 and TRBJ2-1; 13 bases fit TRBD2. This CDR3 is 17 amino acids long. Trimming removed 5 bases from V and 5 bases from J; junction bases left unmatched: 9. Germline values: CDR1 MDHEN, CDR2 SYDVKM. For the CDR3, the DNA is TGTGCCAGCAGTATCTTGGGACTAGCGGGATCAGACAATGAGCAGTTCTTC. Translation gives CASSILGLAGSDNEQFF. The complete variable domain, with remaining parts taken from reference TRBV28 and TRBJ2-1, reads DVKVTQSSRYLVKRTGEKVFLECVQDMDHENMFWYRQDPGLGLRLIYFSYDVKMKEKGDIPEGYSVSREKKERFSLILESASTNQTSMYLCASSILGLAGSDNEQFFGPGTRLTVL.

Worth noting for this clonotype: This may come from a read error, since a much larger clone is one base off. The V and J genes are TRBV5-1 and TRBJ2-1; 9 nucleotides agree with TRBD1. Per germline, CDR1 SGHRS and CDR2 YFSETQ. The CDR3 totals 16 residues. DNA of the CDR3: TGCGCCAGCAGCTTGGTGCCGGGACAGGGCTACGATGAGCAGTTCTTC. Translating gives CASSLVPGQGYDEQFF. The full variable domain, its missing parts supplied by reference TRBV5-1 and TRBJ2-1, is KAGVTQTPRYLIKTRGQQVTLSCSPISGHRSVSWYQQTPGQGLQFLFEYFSETQRNKGNFPGRFSGRQFSNSRSEMNVSTLELGDSALYLCASSLVPGQGYDEQFFGPGTRLTVL.

This clonotype was observed many times. The rearrangement links TRBV12-3 or TRBV12-4 to TRBJ2-5; D is undetermined. V lost 3 bases and J 5 bases, leaving 10 bases between the germline ends. CDR3 size: 13 residues. CDR3 DNA sequence: TGTGCCAGCAGTTTGCCCTTCGGGGAGACCCAGTACTTC. Translated: CASSLPFGETQYF.

This clonotype was seen at least ten times. J is TRBJ1-6 and V is TRBV7-9; tentatively, D is TRBD1 (5 bases). V gave up 5 bases and J gave up 5 bases, with 10 bases separating them. Germline V lookup: CDR1 SEHNR, CDR2 FQNEAQ (reference sequence). The CDR3 runs to 14 residues. In DNA, the CDR3 is TGTGCCAGCAGCAGCAGGGTAAATAATTCACCCCTCCACTTT. It codes for CASSSRVNNSPLHF.

This clonotype was seen ten or more times. This chain uses TRBV6-5 with TRBJ2-2, with D possibly being TRBD2 (6 bases). Germline CDR1 and CDR2: MNHEY and SVGAGI. The V gene lost 8 bases and the J gene lost 4 bases, with 11 bases spanning the gap. CDR3 length equals 13 residues. CDR3 sequence reads: CASRRGATGELFF. The DNA of the CDR3 is TGTGCCAGCCGGCGGGGCGCCACCGGGGAGCTGTTTTTT.

This clonotype was detected many times. The chain couples TRBV12-3 or TRBV12-4 to TRBJ2-7; TRBD1 is a possible D gene (6 bases). V was trimmed by 7 bases and J by 2 bases, leaving 15 bases between them. The CDR3 contains 14 residues. The CDR3 spells CASNPRGFPYEQYF. Here the CDR3 DNA reads TGTGCCAGCAACCCGAGGGGGTTCCCCTACGAGCAGTACTTC.

This clonotype was observed a few times. DNA for the CDR3: TGCGCCAGCAGCCCGATGACAGGGTATGGGGCCAACGTCCTGACTTTC. Its translation is CASSPMTGYGANVLTF. V gene TRBV5-1 combines with J gene TRBJ2-6, with TRBD1 matching 7 bases. CDR3 length: 16 residues. Trimming removed 4 bases from V and 3 bases from J; junction bases left unmatched: 7. Germline lookup yields CDR1 SGHRS and CDR2 YFSETQ.